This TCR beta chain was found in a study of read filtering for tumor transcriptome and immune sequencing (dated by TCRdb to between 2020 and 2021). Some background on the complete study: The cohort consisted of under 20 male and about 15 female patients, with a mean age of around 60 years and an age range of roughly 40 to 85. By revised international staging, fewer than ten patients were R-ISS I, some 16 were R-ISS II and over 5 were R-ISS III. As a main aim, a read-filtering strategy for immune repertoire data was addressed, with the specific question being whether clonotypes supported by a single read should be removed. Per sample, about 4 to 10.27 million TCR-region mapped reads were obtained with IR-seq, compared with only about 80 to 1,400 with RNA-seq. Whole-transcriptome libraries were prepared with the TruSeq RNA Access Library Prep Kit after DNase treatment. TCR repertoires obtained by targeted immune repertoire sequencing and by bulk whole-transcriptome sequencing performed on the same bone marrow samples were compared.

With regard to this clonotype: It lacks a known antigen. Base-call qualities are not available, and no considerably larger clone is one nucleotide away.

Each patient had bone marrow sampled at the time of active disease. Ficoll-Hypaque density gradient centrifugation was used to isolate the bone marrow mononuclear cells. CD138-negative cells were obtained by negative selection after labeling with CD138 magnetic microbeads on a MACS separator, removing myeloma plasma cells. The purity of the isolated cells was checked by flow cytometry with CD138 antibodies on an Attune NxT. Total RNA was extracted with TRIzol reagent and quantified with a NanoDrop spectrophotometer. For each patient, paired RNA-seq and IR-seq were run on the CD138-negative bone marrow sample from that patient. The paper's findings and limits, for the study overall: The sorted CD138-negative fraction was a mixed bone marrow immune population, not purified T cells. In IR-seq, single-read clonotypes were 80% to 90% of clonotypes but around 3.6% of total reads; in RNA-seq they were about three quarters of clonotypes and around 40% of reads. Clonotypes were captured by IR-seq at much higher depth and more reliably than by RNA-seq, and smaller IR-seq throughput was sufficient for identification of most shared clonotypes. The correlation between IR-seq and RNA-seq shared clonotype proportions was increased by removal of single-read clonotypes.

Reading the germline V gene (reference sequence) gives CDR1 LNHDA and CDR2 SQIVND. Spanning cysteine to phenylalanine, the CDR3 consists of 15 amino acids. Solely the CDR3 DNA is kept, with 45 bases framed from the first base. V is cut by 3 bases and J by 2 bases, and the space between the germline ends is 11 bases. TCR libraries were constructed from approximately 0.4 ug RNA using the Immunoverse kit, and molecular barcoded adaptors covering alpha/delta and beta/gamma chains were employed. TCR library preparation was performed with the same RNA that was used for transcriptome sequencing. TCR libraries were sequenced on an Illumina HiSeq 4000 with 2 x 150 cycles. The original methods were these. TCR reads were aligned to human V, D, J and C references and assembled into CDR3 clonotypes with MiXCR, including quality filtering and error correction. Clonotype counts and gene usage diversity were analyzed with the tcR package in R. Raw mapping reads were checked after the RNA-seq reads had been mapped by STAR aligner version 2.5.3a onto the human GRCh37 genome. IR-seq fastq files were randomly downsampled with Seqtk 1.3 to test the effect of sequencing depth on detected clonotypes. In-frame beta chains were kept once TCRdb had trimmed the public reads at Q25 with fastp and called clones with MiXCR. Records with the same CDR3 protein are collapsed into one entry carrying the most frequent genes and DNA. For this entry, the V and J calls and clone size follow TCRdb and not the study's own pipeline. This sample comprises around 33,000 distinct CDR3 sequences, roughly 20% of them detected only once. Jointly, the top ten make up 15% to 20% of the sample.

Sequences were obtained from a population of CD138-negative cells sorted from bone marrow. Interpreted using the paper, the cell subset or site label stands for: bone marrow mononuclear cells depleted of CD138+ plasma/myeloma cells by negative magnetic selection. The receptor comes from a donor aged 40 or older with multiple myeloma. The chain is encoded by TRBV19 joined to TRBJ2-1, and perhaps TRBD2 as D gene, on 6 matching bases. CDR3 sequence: CASSIKTGAYNEQFF. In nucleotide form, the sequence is TGTGCCAGTAGTATTAAGACGGGGGCCTACAATGAGCAGTTCTTC.